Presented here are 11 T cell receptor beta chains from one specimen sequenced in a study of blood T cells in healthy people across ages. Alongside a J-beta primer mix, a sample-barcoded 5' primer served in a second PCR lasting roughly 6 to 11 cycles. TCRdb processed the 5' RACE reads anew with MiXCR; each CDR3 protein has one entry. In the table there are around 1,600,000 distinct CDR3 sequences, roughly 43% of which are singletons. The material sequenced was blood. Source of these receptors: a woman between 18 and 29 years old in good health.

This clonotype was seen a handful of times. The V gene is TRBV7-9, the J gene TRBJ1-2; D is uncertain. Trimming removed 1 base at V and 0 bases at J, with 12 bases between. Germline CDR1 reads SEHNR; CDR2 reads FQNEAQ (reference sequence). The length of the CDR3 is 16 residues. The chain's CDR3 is CASSLVSALPNYGYTF. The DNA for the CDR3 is TGTGCCAGCAGCTTAGTTTCGGCACTACCTAACTATGGCTACACCTTC.

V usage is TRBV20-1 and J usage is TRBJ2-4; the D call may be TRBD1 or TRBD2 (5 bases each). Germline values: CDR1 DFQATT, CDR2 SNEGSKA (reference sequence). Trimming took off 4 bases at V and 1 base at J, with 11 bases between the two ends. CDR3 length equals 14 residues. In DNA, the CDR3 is TGCAGTGCTAACGCAGGGACGGCCAAAAACATTCAGTACTTC. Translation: CSANAGTAKNIQYF.

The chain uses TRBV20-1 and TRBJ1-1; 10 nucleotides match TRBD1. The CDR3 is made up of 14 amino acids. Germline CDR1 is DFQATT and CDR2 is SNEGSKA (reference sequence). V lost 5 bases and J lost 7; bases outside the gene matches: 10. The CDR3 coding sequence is TGCAGTGCTGGGGGACAGGGGACTTGGGGTGAAGCTTTCTTT. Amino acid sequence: CSAGGQGTWGEAFF.

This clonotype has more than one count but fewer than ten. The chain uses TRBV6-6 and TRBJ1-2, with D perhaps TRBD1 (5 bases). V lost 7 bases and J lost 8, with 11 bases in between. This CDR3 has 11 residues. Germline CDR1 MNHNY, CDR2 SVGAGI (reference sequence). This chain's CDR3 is CASNQGWGYTF. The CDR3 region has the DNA TGTGCCAGCAATCAGGGTTGGGGCTACACCTTC.

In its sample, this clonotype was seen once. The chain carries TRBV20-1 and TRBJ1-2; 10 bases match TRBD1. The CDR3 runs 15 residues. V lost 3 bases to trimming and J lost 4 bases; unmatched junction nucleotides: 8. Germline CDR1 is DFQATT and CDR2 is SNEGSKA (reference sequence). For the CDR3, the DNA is TGCAGTGCTAGGGAAGCGGGACAGGGGTTCTATGGCTACACCTTC. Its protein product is CSAREAGQGFYGYTF.

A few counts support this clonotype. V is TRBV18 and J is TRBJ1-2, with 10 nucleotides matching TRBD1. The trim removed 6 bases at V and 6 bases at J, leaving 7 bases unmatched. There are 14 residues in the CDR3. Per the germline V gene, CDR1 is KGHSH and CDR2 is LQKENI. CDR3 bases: TGTGCCAGCTCGCCGGGACAGGGGTTGAATGGCTACACCTTC. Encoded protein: CASSPGQGLNGYTF.

The CDR3 protein is CASSHLGRQGTEAFF. For the CDR3, the DNA is TGTGCCAGCAGCCACCTGGGACGGCAGGGCACTGAAGCTTTCTTT. This chain uses TRBV3-1 with TRBJ1-1; D possibly corresponds to TRBD1 (5 bases). Germline V lookup: CDR1 LGHDT, CDR2 YNNKEL (reference sequence). The CDR3 totals 15 residues. Trimming stripped 3 bases from V and 4 bases from J, with 15 bases between.

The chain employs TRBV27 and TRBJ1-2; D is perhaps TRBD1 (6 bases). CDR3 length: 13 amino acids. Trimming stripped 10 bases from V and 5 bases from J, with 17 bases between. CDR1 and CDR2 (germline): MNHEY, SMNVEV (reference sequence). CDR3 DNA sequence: TGTGCCACACAGGACAGTCTCGGGTATGGCTACACCTTC. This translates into CATQDSLGYGYTF.

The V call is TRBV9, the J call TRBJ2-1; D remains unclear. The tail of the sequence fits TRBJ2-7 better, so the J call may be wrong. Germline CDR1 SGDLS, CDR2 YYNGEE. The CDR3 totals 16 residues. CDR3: CASSPWLESSYKEQYF. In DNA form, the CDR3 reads TGTGCCAGCAGCCCTTGGCTAGAGAGCTCCTACAAGGAGCAGTACTTC.

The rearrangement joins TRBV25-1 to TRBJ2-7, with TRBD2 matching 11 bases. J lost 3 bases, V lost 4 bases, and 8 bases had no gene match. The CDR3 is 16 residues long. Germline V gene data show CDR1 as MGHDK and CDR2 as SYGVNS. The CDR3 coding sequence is TGTGCCAGCAGTGCCCCCGGGACTAGCGGATTCTACGAGCAGTACTTC. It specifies CASSAPGTSGFYEQYF.

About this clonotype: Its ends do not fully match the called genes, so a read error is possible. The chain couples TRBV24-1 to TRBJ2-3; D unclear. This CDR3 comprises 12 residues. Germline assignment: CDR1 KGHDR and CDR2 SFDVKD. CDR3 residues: CATSENTDAQYF. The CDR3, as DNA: TGTGCCACCAGTGAAAACACAGATGCGCAGTATTTT.